These 24 T cell receptor beta chains share one sample of origin, sequenced in a study of blood T cells in healthy people across ages (dated by TCRdb to the mid-2010s). Library generation was performed with 5' RACE. Sequenced on an Illumina HiSeq 2500. A second about 7 to 11 cycle PCR used a sample-barcoded 5' primer and a J-beta primer mix. The public sequencing data were trimmed at Q25 with fastp and processed into clonotypes with MiXCR by TCRdb, which kept only in-frame beta chains. Each record represents a unique CDR3 protein, reported with the most common genes and DNA among its rows. Within this sample are 700,000 to 950,000 distinct CDR3 sequences, with roughly 60% of them counted one time only. Of the sample, approximately 20% is held by the ten largest clones. What was sequenced was blood. These receptor sequences come from a man under 40 in good health.

The chain links TRBV20-1 to TRBJ2-7; the match to TRBD2 covers 8 bases. V shed 6 bases and J 0 bases; nucleotides not matched to a gene: 7. The CDR3 consists of 14 residues. CDR1 DFQATT and CDR2 SNEGSKA come from the germline V gene (reference sequence). The CDR3: CSAPSSGTSYEQYF. The DNA of the CDR3 is TGCAGTGCCCCGAGTAGCGGGACCTCCTACGAGCAGTACTTC.

This clonotype was seen only a few times. The J gene is TRBJ2-5, the V gene TRBV18; 14 nucleotides match TRBD2. CDR1 and CDR2 from the germline V gene are KGHSH and LQKENI. Trimming cost V 3 bases and J 2 bases; bases outside gene matches: 2. CDR3 length: 16 residues. The CDR3 region has the DNA TGTGCCAGCTCACCTGGGACTAGCGGGGGACAAGAGACCCAGTACTTC. Its protein is CASSPGTSGGQETQYF.

In DNA, the CDR3 is TGCAGTGCTCACGCCTTGAACGAGCAGTACTTC. Protein product: CSAHALNEQYF. The chain carries TRBV20-1 and TRBJ2-7, with unresolved D. CDR1 is DFQATT and CDR2 is SNEGSKA in the germline V gene (reference sequence). The CDR3 is 11 amino acids. Trimming removed 5 bases from V and 5 bases from J, with 10 bases in between.

The chain uses TRBV6-5 and TRBJ2-2, with a possible D match to TRBD2 (7 bases). The CDR3 length is 13 residues. CDR1 and CDR2 from the germline V gene are MNHEY and SVGAGI. Trimming cost V 7 bases and J 7 bases, with 13 bases left between them. In DNA, the CDR3 is TGTGCCAGCAACGGGGGGCTTAGCGGGGAGCTGTTTTTT. Amino acid sequence: CASNGGLSGELFF.

This chain uses TRBV19 with TRBJ2-1; the D gene could be TRBD1 or TRBD2 (5 bases each). In germline, CDR1 is LNHDA, CDR2 SQIVND (reference sequence). The CDR3 spans 13 residues. Trimming pared 6 bases from V and 14 bases from J, leaving 20 bases between. The CDR3 loop reads CASSEGQGNYEFF. Written as DNA, the CDR3 is TGTGCCAGTAGCGAGGGGCAGGGCAATTACGAGTTCTTC.

This chain joins TRBV10-3 and TRBJ2-5, with TRBD2 matching over 10 bases. CDR3 size: 16 residues. V shed 6 bases and J 4 bases; nucleotides not matched to a gene: 11. Germline V gives CDR1 ENHRY, CDR2 SYGVKD. Here the CDR3 reads CAIRGTSEESIETQYF. Here the CDR3 DNA reads TGTGCCATCAGGGGGACTAGCGAAGAATCAATAGAGACCCAGTACTTC.

The chain employs TRBV20-1 and TRBJ2-5; maybe TRBD1 (6 bases). The germline gives CDR1 DFQATT, CDR2 SNEGSKA (reference sequence). The V gene lost 6 bases and the J gene lost 0 bases, with 11 bases spanning the gap. The CDR3 is 13 residues long. The DNA for the CDR3 is TGCAGTGCCCCCAAGGGGGACCAAGAGACCCAGTACTTC. It is translated as CSAPKGDQETQYF.

There are a few counts of this clonotype. The J gene is TRBJ2-1, the V gene TRBV11-2; no reliable D call. The CDR3 runs to 13 residues. Between the trimmed V and J ends, which lost 3 bases and 10 bases, there was a span of 13 bases. Looked up from germline, CDR1 is SGHAT and CDR2 is FQNNGV. DNA of the CDR3: TGTGCCAGCAGCTTGATAGGAGAGTCGGAGCAGTTCTTC. Amino acids: CASSLIGESEQFF.

This CDR3 is CSALRQGYEQYF. Written as DNA, the CDR3 is TGCAGTGCCCTAAGACAGGGCTACGAGCAGTACTTC. The chain links TRBV20-1 to TRBJ2-7, with 7 bases identical to TRBD1. The germline CDR1 and CDR2 sequences are DFQATT and SNEGSKA (reference sequence). The J segment lost 3 bases and the V segment lost 6 bases, leaving 5 bases of the junction unmatched. The length of the CDR3 is 12 residues.

The chain is built from TRBV2 and TRBJ2-7; TRBD1 might be the D (6 bases). The CDR3 contains 13 residues. Germline CDR1 is SNHLY and CDR2 is FYNNEI. Trimming removed 2 bases at V and 5 bases at J, with 10 bases between. The DNA for the CDR3 is TGTGCCAGCAGTGAACAGGGGATCAACGAGCAGTACTTC. Residues: CASSEQGINEQYF. The variable domain in full, with the rest retrieved from reference TRBV2 and TRBJ2-7, is EPEVTQTPSHQVTQMGQEVILRCVPISNHLYFYWYRQILGQKVEFLVSFYNNEISEKSEIFDDQFSVERPDGSNFTLKIRSTKLEDSAMYFCASSEQGINEQYFGPGTRLTVT.

This clonotype has only a few counts. The chain combines TRBV7-2 with TRBJ2-7; D gene unclear. The CDR3 is 13 residues long. V lost 4 bases and J 4 bases, leaving 11 bases between the germline ends. The germline CDR1 and CDR2 sequences are SGHTA and FQGNSA. CDR3 loop: CASSSGVWYEQYF. CDR3 in DNA: TGTGCCAGCAGCTCGGGTGTGTGGTACGAGCAGTACTTC. Full variable domain (missing parts from reference TRBV7-2 and TRBJ2-7): GAGVSQSPSNKVTEKGKDVELRCDPISGHTALYWYRQSLGQGLEFLIYFQGNSAPDKSGLPSDRFSAERTGGSVSTLTIQRTQQEDSAVYLCASSSGVWYEQYFGPGTRLTVT.

V gene TRBV7-2 combines with J gene TRBJ2-7, with D uncertain. Deletions cut 5 bases from V and 6 bases from J, with 14 bases between. This CDR3 comprises 13 residues. Germline CDR1 and CDR2: SGHTA and FQGNSA. Here the CDR3 reads CASSVRGPGEQYF. The CDR3 coding sequence is TGTGCCAGCAGCGTAAGAGGACCTGGCGAGCAGTACTTC.

The chain is built from TRBV5-1 and TRBJ1-2; D not resolved. The V gene lost 1 base and the J gene lost 4 bases, with 23 bases spanning the gap. Germline CDR1 is SGHRS and CDR2 is YFSETQ. This CDR3 is built from 18 residues. The CDR3 sequence is CASSLLAGVRTDSYGYTF. CDR3 DNA: TGCGCCAGCAGCTTGCTTGCTGGGGTGCGAACAGATTCCTATGGCTACACCTTC.

The gene calls are TRBV28 and TRBJ2-7; 10 positions match TRBD2. This CDR3 is built from 15 residues. Germline-derived CDR1 and CDR2 are MDHEN and SYDVKM. J lost 4 bases, V lost 5 bases, and 8 bases had no gene match. The CDR3: CASSNRAGGLYEQYF. In DNA, the CDR3 is TGTGCCAGCAGTAACAGAGCGGGAGGGCTGTACGAGCAGTACTTC.

The V and J genes are TRBV10-3 and TRBJ1-2; 7 nucleotides line up with TRBD1. The CDR3 spans 14 residues. Looked up from germline, CDR1 is ENHRY and CDR2 is SYGVKD. Trimming at V came to 6 bases and at J to 4 bases, leaving 8 bases not matched to a gene. The DNA of the CDR3 is TGTGCCATCAGGCGGGACAGCGAGATCTATGGCTACACCTTC. As protein: CAIRRDSEIYGYTF.

In DNA form, the CDR3 reads TGTGCCAGCACTGGGGACCGAAGTCGAAATGAGCAGTTCTTC. Residues: CASTGDRSRNEQFF. J is TRBJ2-1 and V is TRBV3-1; either TRBD1 or TRBD2 may supply D (5 bases each). V was trimmed by 7 bases and J by 7 bases, leaving 17 bases between them. The CDR3 contains 14 residues. Germline V gene data show CDR1 as LGHDT and CDR2 as YNNKEL (reference sequence).

This chain joins TRBV7-9 and TRBJ2-3, with TRBD2 matching over 8 bases. V lost 5 bases and J lost 2; bases outside the gene matches: 9. The CDR3 extends over 16 amino acids. Germline V lookup: CDR1 SEHNR, CDR2 FQNEAQ (reference sequence). The CDR3 sequence is CASSLGSGGLTDTQYF. The CDR3 DNA reads TGTGCCAGCAGCCTCGGGAGCGGGGGACTCACAGATACGCAGTATTTT.

A note on this clonotype: One end of the junction fails to match germline, which may point to a read error. V gene TRBV29-1 combines with J gene TRBJ2-1; 8 bases fit TRBD1. The CDR3 extends over 13 amino acids. Germline V gene sequence: CDR1 SQVTM, CDR2 ANQGSEA. The CDR3 spells CGVDMGTGNEQFF. In nucleotides, the CDR3 is TGCGGCGTTGACATGGGGACAGGAAATGAGCAGTTCTTC.

V gene TRBV6-1 combines with J gene TRBJ2-6; D perhaps matches TRBD1 (6 bases). CDR1 MNHNS and CDR2 SASEGT come from the germline V gene. The CDR3 is 15 residues long. V lost 7 bases and J lost 0, with 10 bases in between. The DNA for the CDR3 is TGTGCCAGCACTCGGACAGCCTCTGGGGCCAACGTCCTGACTTTC. Translated: CASTRTASGANVLTF.

The gene calls are TRBV3-1 and TRBJ2-5, with D uncertain. Germline lookup yields CDR1 LGHDT and CDR2 YNNKEL (reference sequence). This CDR3 contains 15 residues. Trimming took off 2 bases at V and 6 bases at J, with 16 bases between the two ends. Here the CDR3 reads CASSQSPGVSKTQYF. The DNA of the CDR3 is TGTGCCAGCAGCCAATCTCCAGGTGTATCAAAGACCCAGTACTTC.

In its sample, this clonotype was seen many times. The V call is TRBV12-3 or TRBV12-4, the J call TRBJ2-3; 7 bases are shared with TRBD1. V dropped 3 bases and J dropped 11; count of bases not matched to a gene: 11. This CDR3 spans 14 amino acids. This CDR3 reads CASSFRGTADVQYF. For the CDR3, the DNA is TGTGCCAGCAGTTTCAGGGGGACCGCAGATGTGCAGTATTTT.

The V gene is TRBV12-3 or TRBV12-4, the J gene TRBJ1-1; TRBD1 matches 8 bases. There are 13 residues in the CDR3. The junction had 2 bases not matched to a gene; V was cut back by 0 bases and J by 8 bases. The CDR3 DNA sequence: TGTGCCAGCAGTTTAGCCCGGGACAGGGAAGCTTTCTTT. It translates to CASSLARDREAFF.

V and J are TRBV7-8 and TRBJ1-6; D is possibly TRBD1 (6 bases). Germline loops: CDR1 SGHVS, CDR2 FQNEAQ. The CDR3 sequence is 16 residues long. V dropped 4 bases and J dropped 5 bases, with 15 bases sitting between them. The CDR3: CASSCPTGPDNSPLHF. CDR3 DNA: TGTGCCAGCAGCTGCCCAACAGGGCCTGATAATTCACCCCTCCACTTT.

This clonotype has only a few counts. This chain links TRBV24-1 with TRBJ1-2; the D is unclear. CDR1 KGHDR and CDR2 SFDVKD come from the germline V gene. The CDR3 has 13 amino acids. The germline V and J ends were trimmed by 4 bases and 4 bases, with 9 bases remaining between them. CDR3 nucleotides: TGTGCCACCAGTGACCCCAGTGGCTATGGCTACACCTTC. This encodes CATSDPSGYGYTF.